This TCR beta chain is from a study of CD8+CD57+ T cells in acquired aplastic anemia. Study information: Mean DNA quantity obtained from sorted CD4+ and CD8+ cells was about 3.2 ug. Study results and caveats: Patients and controls were not found to differ significantly in CD8+ Simpson's diversity.

This clonotype was observed a handful of times. Its specificity is not known. TCR beta VDJ and CDR3 profiles were obtained from a genomic DNA template. One entry per CDR3 protein, called by TCRdb with MiXCR from the reads. The sample lists about 180,000 distinct CDR3 sequences; around 50% were seen once. All sequencing subjects had displayed CD8+CD57+ cell expansion on flow cytometry. Blood samples were obtained from patients who had received no prior therapy. Germline CDR1 reads DFQATT; CDR2 reads SNEGSKA (reference sequence). V trimming: 1 base; J trimming: 6 bases; junction bases outside the gene matches: 9. CDR3 size: 15 residues.

Sequencing was done on a sample of sorted CD4+, CD8+, or CD8+CD57+ T cells (not recorded which) from PBMCs. This receptor was taken from a human donor with aplastic anemia. The rearrangement links TRBV20-1 to TRBJ2-7; 10 bases align to TRBD2. The CDR3 sequence: CSARGLAGDNGEQYF. In nucleotides, the CDR3 is TGCAGTGCTAGAGGGCTAGCGGGAGATAATGGCGAGCAGTACTTC.